The entry below describes one TCR beta chain. Unique-molecular-identifier-tagged TCR beta cDNA libraries were used. Via MiXCR, TCRdb re-called the PCR reads, giving one row per CDR3 protein. This sample has around 150,000 distinct CDR3 sequences, with roughly 40% found just once. This sample stems from a study of post-analysis software for immune sequencing data. Trimming pared 5 bases from V and 2 bases from J, leaving 13 bases between. The CDR3 loop spans 14 amino acids. CDR1 and CDR2 from the germline V gene are SGDLS and YYNGEE. The receptor's source is a girl between 10 and 17 years old with multiple sclerosis. The chain uses TRBV9 and TRBJ1-1; D not certain. The input for sequencing was blood, taken after autologous hematopoietic stem cell transplantation. Here the CDR3 DNA reads TGTGCCAGCAGTCGTATATCGGTTAACACTGAAGCTTTCTTT. Translating gives CASSRISVNTEAFF.